Included here is one T cell receptor (beta chain) sequence, with context. Libraries were prepared by immunoSEQ multiplex PCR; TCRdb keeps only in-frame clonotypes and omits some of them. The table has about 15,000 clones, around 77% seen once; the top ten hold around a quarter. The CDR3 is 14 residues long. Germline V CDR1 and CDR2: SGHVS, FQNEAQ. V was pared by 1 base and J by 2 bases, with 9 bases between. These data belong to a study of OX40 agonist ivuxolimab in advanced cancers. Study in general: Anti-PD-1, anti-PD-L1 or anti-CTLA-4 therapy given earlier was allowed, and roughly 40% had some.

Peripheral blood came from all dose cohorts at three timepoints. The material was CD4+ or CD8+ T cells sorted from blood, obtained in a trial of the OX40 agonist ivuxolimab. This receptor was identified in an adult with an advanced solid tumor such as melanoma, head and neck, liver or kidney cancer. V and J are TRBV7-8 and TRBJ2-7; no clear D. The CDR3 region is CASSLESVTYEQYF. The CDR3 DNA reads as TGTGCCAGCAGCTTAGAGAGTGTCACCTACGAGCAGTACTTC.